This T cell receptor beta chain was recovered during a study of T-cell reconstitution after alpha-beta-depleted transplantation in children. Unique molecular identifiers were incorporated during preparation of the TCRbeta library. MiXCR, applied by TCRdb to the PCR reads, yields one record per CDR3 protein. The profile shows 150,000 to 250,000 distinct CDR3 sequences, 6.3% of them singletons. There are many counts of this clonotype. Its antigen remains unknown. Study-level results: The study reportedly traced alpha-beta T cells about two months after transplant to several hundred expanded graft clones. Day-60 TCRbeta diversity that was high in some patients was derived from surviving recipient T cells and thymic progenitors. One year post-transplant, T-cell counts and diversity were largely derived from T cells produced anew.

The CDR3 contains 18 residues. Germline V gene lookup returns CDR1 SQVTM and CDR2 ANQGSEA. V was shortened by 3 bases and J by 1 base, with 22 bases between the two germline ends. The TCR comes from a girl in the first two years of life with combined immunodeficiency, due to receive a stem cell transplant. The sample consisted of PBMCs, taken before TCRalphabeta/CD19-depleted stem cell transplant. The V and J genes are TRBV29-1 and TRBJ2-1; D is possibly TRBD2 (5 bases). The DNA for the CDR3 is TGCAGCGTTGAGGGCCGAATTGTGGAGCGGACTTCCTACAATGAGCAGTTCTTC. Translated, it gives CSVEGRIVERTSYNEQFF.